The entry below describes one T cell receptor beta chain. The antigen is unknown. Per the germline V gene, CDR1 is SGHDT and CDR2 is YYEEEE. V was pared by 4 bases and J by 3 bases, with 7 bases of the junction left unmatched. The CDR3 spans 15 residues. This specimen comes from a study of graft-versus-host responses after intestinal transplantation. Study in general: As for transplant type, recipients had multivisceral, liver-intestinal, or isolated intestinal grafts. Recipients were all induced with anti-thymocyte globulin, then given tacrolimus and steroids for about 3 years. Study-level points and caveats: Recipient marrow contained GvH clones, some of which appeared first in ileum or blood.

The method was immunoSEQ multiplex PCR; TCRdb's version includes in-frame clones alone and lacks a portion of them. The sample lists about 78,000 clones; 90% were seen once. This TCR derives from a human donor who was the organ donor for an intestinal transplant. This chain joins TRBV5-6 and TRBJ1-5; TRBD1 aligns across 7 bases. Sequenced here: unstimulated CD8+ T cells sorted from spleen or lymph node cells, sampled before transplant. The CDR3 DNA reads as TGTGCCAGCAGCGTGGAGAGGGGGCCCAATCAGCCCCAGCATTTT. Protein: CASSVERGPNQPQHF.